This TCR beta chain was recovered during a study of OX40 agonist ivuxolimab in advanced cancers. This CDR3 contains 11 residues. Germline V gene sequence: CDR1 SNHLY, CDR2 FYNNEI. V lost 9 bases and J 5 bases, leaving 10 bases between the germline ends. TCRdb keeps only in-frame clones here, not all; method: immunoSEQ multiplex PCR. The table shows approximately 19,000 clones, with 90% occurring only once. Exclusion applied to patients with autoimmune disease history or systemic immunosuppression. The sample in question was CD4+ or CD8+ T cells sorted from blood, obtained in a trial of the OX40 agonist ivuxolimab. The J gene is TRBJ2-5, the V gene TRBV2; D not resolved. This TCR derives from an adult with an advanced solid tumor such as melanoma, head and neck, liver or kidney cancer. CDR3 protein: CASPASETQYF. The CDR3 DNA reads TGTGCCAGTCCCGCCTCGGAGACCCAGTACTTC.